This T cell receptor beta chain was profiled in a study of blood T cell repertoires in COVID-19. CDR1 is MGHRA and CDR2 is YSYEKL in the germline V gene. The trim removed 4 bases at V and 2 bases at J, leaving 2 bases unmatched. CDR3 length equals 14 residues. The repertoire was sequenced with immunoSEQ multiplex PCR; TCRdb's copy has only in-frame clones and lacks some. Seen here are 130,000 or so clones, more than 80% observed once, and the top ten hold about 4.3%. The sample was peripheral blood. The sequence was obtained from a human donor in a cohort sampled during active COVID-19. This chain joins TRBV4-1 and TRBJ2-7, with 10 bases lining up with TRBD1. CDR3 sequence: CASSRDRGTYEQYF. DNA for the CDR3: TGCGCCAGCAGCCGGGACAGGGGTACCTACGAGCAGTACTTC.